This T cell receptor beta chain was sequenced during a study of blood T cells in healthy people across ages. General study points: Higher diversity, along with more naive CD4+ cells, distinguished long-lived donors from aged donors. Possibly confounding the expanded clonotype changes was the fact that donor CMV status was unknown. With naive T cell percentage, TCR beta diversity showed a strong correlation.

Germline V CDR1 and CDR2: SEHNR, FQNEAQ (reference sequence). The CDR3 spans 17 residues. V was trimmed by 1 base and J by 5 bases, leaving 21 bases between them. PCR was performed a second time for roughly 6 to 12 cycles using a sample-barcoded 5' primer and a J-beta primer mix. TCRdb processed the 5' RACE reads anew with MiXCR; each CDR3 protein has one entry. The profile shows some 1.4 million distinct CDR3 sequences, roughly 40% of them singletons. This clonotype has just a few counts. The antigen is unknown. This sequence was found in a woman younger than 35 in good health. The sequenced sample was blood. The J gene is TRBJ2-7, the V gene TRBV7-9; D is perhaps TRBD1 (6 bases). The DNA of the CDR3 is TGTGCCAGCAGCTTAGGAACCTCCACAGGGTCCGAGGACGAGCAGTACTTC. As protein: CASSLGTSTGSEDEQYF.